This TCR beta chain was identified during a study of shared clonotypes between healthy human individuals. Profiling relied on immunoSEQ multiplex PCR, and the TCRdb table lists in-frame clones only, not all of them. This table holds fewer than 2.5 million clones, approximately 94% found once. The trim removed 5 bases at V and 3 bases at J, leaving 6 bases unmatched. In germline, CDR1 is SGHTA, CDR2 FQGTGA. The CDR3 length is 14 residues. The clonotype comes from a man aged 18 to 30 in good health. Some clones in this sample may be carry-over from other donors' samples. The rearrangement uses TRBV7-3 and TRBJ2-7, with 8 positions matching TRBD1. Specimen: naive CD4+ T cells from PBMCs. Subset here: CD45RA+ positively selected. CDR3 nucleotide sequence: TGTGCCAGCAGCGTTCAAACAGGGGGCTACGAGCAGTACTTC. Protein: CASSVQTGGYEQYF.